A single sample is the source of the 17 T cell receptor beta chains below, sequenced in a study of circulating CD8 cells and anti-PD-1 response in melanoma. Using approximately 15 ng of total RNA, TCR libraries were made with the QIAseq Immune Repertoire TCR panel. TCRdb fed the reads into MiXCR, producing one record per CDR3 protein. The data contain approximately 370 distinct CDR3 sequences, about 4.8% of them singletons. Four subsets defined by PD-1 and/or TIGIT were sorted from live CD3+CD8+TCRalphabeta+ cells. This specimen was CD8+ T cells from PBMCs, taken at baseline or after one month of anti-PD-1 therapy (not recorded which). These TCRs come from a human donor with melanoma.

By share of the sample, this clonotype is large. The CDR3 region is CASSGSGTSGSPETQYF. In DNA form, the CDR3 reads TGTGCCAGCAGTGGGTCCGGGACTAGCGGGAGTCCAGAGACCCAGTACTTC. This chain uses TRBV2 with TRBJ2-5, with 14 bases aligning to TRBD2. Trimming cost V 4 bases and J 4 bases; bases outside gene matches: 8. The V gene's germline CDR1 is SNHLY and CDR2 FYNNEI. CDR3 length: 17 amino acids.

Within the sample, this clonotype is large. The chain recombines TRBV5-4 with TRBJ1-2; TRBD1 matches at 9 bases. This CDR3 has 13 amino acids. Trimming at V came to 2 bases and at J to 9 bases, leaving 5 bases not matched to a gene. In germline, CDR1 is SGHNT, CDR2 YYREEE (reference sequence). CDR3 DNA: TGTGCCAGCAGCTTAGCTGGGACAGGGCGCTACACCTTC. Translation: CASSLAGTGRYTF. The full variable domain, rest sourced from reference TRBV5-4 and TRBJ1-2, is ETGVTQSPTHLIKTRGQQVTLRCSSQSGHNTVSWYQQALGQGPQFIFQYYREEENGRGNFPPRFSGLQFPNYSSELNVNALELDDSALYLCASSLAGTGRYTFGSGTRLTVV.

Relative to its sample, this clonotype is medium-sized. The J gene is TRBJ2-5, the V gene TRBV29-1; unclear D gene. Germline CDR1 is SQVTM and CDR2 is ANQGSEA. V was trimmed by 4 bases and J by 1 base, leaving 4 bases between them. The CDR3 runs 11 residues. DNA for the CDR3: TGCAGCGTTGGAGCCCAAGAGACCCAGTACTTC. This codes for CSVGAQETQYF.

This clonotype is medium-sized in the sample. The CDR3 region has the DNA TGTGCCAGCATCAACACCGGGGAGCTGTTTTTT. This sequence encodes CASINTGELFF. The chain recombines TRBV2 with TRBJ2-2; no reliable D call. The CDR3 contains 11 residues. V lost 7 bases and J 2 bases, leaving 2 bases between the germline ends. From germline, CDR1 is SNHLY and CDR2 FYNNEI.

This clonotype is categorized as large. The CDR3, as DNA: TGTGCCAGCAGCGTTTCAGAGATTCTGAACACCGGGGAGCTGTTTTTT. It encodes CASSVSEILNTGELFF. The chain recombines TRBV9 with TRBJ2-2; D not resolved. Between the trimmed V and J ends, which lost 2 bases and 1 base, there was a span of 12 bases. Germline assignment: CDR1 SGDLS and CDR2 YYNGEE. The CDR3 has 16 residues.

This clonotype is judged medium-sized. The V call is TRBV2, the J call TRBJ2-3, with 7 bases fitting TRBD2. Germline V gives CDR1 SNHLY, CDR2 FYNNEI. This CDR3 is 15 amino acids long. V gave up 3 bases and J gave up 1 base; unmatched junction bases: 4. This chain's CDR3 is CASSEVLAGTDTQYF. The DNA of the CDR3 is TGTGCCAGCAGTGAGGTCCTAGCGGGCACAGATACGCAGTATTTT.

Sample share makes this clonotype large. The chain links TRBV24-1 to TRBJ2-3; the match to TRBD2 covers 8 bases. J gave up 3 bases and V 4 bases, and 14 bases lay outside the gene matches. Germline V CDR1 and CDR2: KGHDR, SFDVKD. This CDR3 spans 18 amino acids. CDR3 nucleotides: TGTGCCACCAGTGAAACTAGCAATAGCGGGGCCTGGACAGATACGCAGTATTTT. Residues: CATSETSNSGAWTDTQYF.

Regarding this clonotype: A read error is possible here, since a much larger clone lies one base away. The missing conserved phenylalanine or tryptophan at the end of this CDR3 makes a read error likely. This rearrangement joins TRBV7-8 to TRBJ2-7, with D hard to call. V lost 1 base and J 2 bases, leaving 12 bases between the germline ends. This CDR3 is built from 15 residues. Germline lookup yields CDR1 SGHVS and CDR2 FQNEAQ. This CDR3 is CASSLGWVVTYEQYL. The CDR3 bases are TGTGCCAGCAGCTTAGGATGGGTCGTCACCTACGAGCAGTACCTC.

This clonotype is deemed medium-sized. The chain is built from TRBV2 and TRBJ2-3; 11 positions match TRBD2. The CDR3 sequence is 19 residues long. Germline V lookup: CDR1 SNHLY, CDR2 FYNNEI. V lost 0 bases, J lost 2 bases, and 10 bases stayed unmatched. The CDR3 is CASSEAQASGGLHTDTQYF. The CDR3 nucleotides read TGTGCCAGCAGTGAAGCTCAAGCTAGCGGGGGGCTCCACACAGATACGCAGTATTTT. The full variable domain, its missing parts supplied by reference TRBV2 and TRBJ2-3, is EPEVTQTPSHQVTQMGQEVILRCVPISNHLYFYWYRQILGQKVEFLVSFYNNEISEKSEIFDDQFSVERPDGSNFTLKIRSTKLEDSAMYFCASSEAQASGGLHTDTQYFGPGTRLTVL.

This clonotype is labeled medium-sized (0.01 to 0.1%). This sequence joins TRBV28 and TRBJ2-3; perhaps TRBD1 as D (5 bases). V was shortened by 2 bases and J by 0 bases, with 9 bases between the two germline ends. Looked up from germline, CDR1 is MDHEN and CDR2 is SYDVKM. This CDR3 region has 15 residues. CDR3 loop: CASSLGAPSTDTQYF. Written as DNA, the CDR3 is TGTGCCAGCAGTTTAGGGGCGCCTAGCACAGATACGCAGTATTTT.

In its sample, this clonotype is large. One end of the junction is discordant with germline, which a read error may explain. The chain joins TRBV5-1 to TRBJ2-2; no firm D call. This CDR3 contains 14 residues. Germline CDR1 reads SGHRS; CDR2 reads YFSETQ. The CDR3 reads CASSPGSYTGELFF. The CDR3 bases are TGTGCCAGCAGCCCTGGATCTTACACCGGGGAGCTGTTTTTT.

This clonotype is medium-sized by share. This chain uses TRBV12-3 or TRBV12-4 with TRBJ1-6; D gene unclear. The CDR3 totals 11 residues. Trimming cost V 3 bases and J 9 bases, with 3 bases left between them. CDR3 bases: TGTGCCAGCAGTTTTGGTTCACCCCTCCACTTT. Translated, it gives CASSFGSPLHF.

By sample share, this clonotype is large. The chain has TRBV6-5 and TRBJ2-7; D may correspond to TRBD1 or TRBD2 (6 bases each). The CDR3 loop spans 14 amino acids. V was shortened by 10 bases and J by 6 bases, with 22 bases between the two germline ends. Germline V gene data show CDR1 as MNHEY and CDR2 as SVGAGI. DNA of the CDR3: TGTGCCACCCGAACCAGGGGCGGGATCCTCGAGCAGTACTTC. Protein product: CATRTRGGILEQYF.

By sample fraction, this clonotype is medium-sized. The CDR3 spells CASRPRGETDTQYF. Here the CDR3 DNA reads TGTGCCAGCCGCCCGCGGGGGGAAACAGATACGCAGTATTTT. This rearrangement joins TRBV28 to TRBJ2-3, with TRBD2 identical over 8 bases. The CDR3 consists of 14 residues. CDR1 and CDR2 (germline): MDHEN, SYDVKM. The V gene end was trimmed by 8 bases and the J gene end by 3 bases; junction bases not matched to a gene: 7.

By its share, this clonotype is large. The junction differs from germline at one of its ends, possibly a read error. CDR3 coding DNA: TGTGCCAGCAGCCAAGGTGGGACGGGGATGATCTTT. Amino acids: CASSQGGTGMIF. The V and J genes are TRBV12-3 or TRBV12-4 and TRBJ1-1; D might be TRBD1 (5 bases). The CDR3 is 12 amino acids.

By frequency in the sample, this clonotype is medium-sized. The chain couples TRBV20-1 to TRBJ1-3; D is unclear. The CDR3 contains 16 residues. V was clipped by 1 base and J by 0 bases, with 13 bases between them. Germline-derived CDR1 and CDR2 are DFQATT and SNEGSKA (reference sequence). The CDR3 spells CSARGIPGSSGNTIYF. The CDR3 DNA reads as TGCAGTGCTAGAGGTATTCCGGGAAGCTCTGGAAACACCATATATTTT.

By share of the sample, this clonotype is large. The chain recombines TRBV10-3 with TRBJ2-7, with a tentative D call TRBD1 (5 bases). Trimming left V 0 bases short and J 4 bases short, with 13 bases between. Germline assignment: CDR1 ENHRY and CDR2 SYGVKD. There are 15 residues in the CDR3. In nucleotides, the CDR3 is TGTGCCATCAGTGAGTCGGGCAGGGCCCGATACGAGCAGTACTTC. Translated: CAISESGRARYEQYF.